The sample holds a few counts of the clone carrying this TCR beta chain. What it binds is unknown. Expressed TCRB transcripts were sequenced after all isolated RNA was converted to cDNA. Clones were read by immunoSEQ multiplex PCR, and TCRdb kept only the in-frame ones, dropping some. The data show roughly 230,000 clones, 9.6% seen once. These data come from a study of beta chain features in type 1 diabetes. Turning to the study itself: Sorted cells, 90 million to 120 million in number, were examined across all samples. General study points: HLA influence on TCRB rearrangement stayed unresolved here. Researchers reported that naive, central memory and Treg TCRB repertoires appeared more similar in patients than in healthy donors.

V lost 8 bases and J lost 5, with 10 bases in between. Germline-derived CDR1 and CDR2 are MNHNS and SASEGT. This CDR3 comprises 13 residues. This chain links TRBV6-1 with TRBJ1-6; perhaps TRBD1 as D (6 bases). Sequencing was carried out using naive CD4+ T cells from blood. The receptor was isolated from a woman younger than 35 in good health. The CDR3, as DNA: TGTGCCAGCGGGGGGGCCAATAATTCACCCCTCCACTTT. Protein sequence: CASGGANNSPLHF.